Each of the 18 T cell receptor beta chains below was sequenced from the same sample in a study of spatial heterogeneity in lung cancer. TCRdb used MiXCR to reprocess the 5' RACE reads, holding one entry per CDR3 protein. The profile shows tens of thousands of distinct CDR3 sequences, approximately 6.3% of them singletons. This sample's time point: sample taken at primary tumor resection. Sequencing used PBMCs, obtained at surgery. These receptor sequences come from a female donor with early-stage non-small cell lung cancer.

This clonotype was recorded many times. The chain is built from TRBV20-1 and TRBJ2-6; D not certain. V was clipped by 1 base and J by 0 bases, with 4 bases between them. This CDR3 has 14 amino acids. The germline CDR1 and CDR2 sequences are DFQATT and SNEGSKA (reference sequence). CDR3 protein: CSARGYSGANVLTF. The CDR3 DNA sequence: TGCAGTGCTAGAGGGTACTCTGGGGCCAACGTCCTGACTTTC.

This clonotype was observed at least ten times. J is TRBJ2-5 and V is TRBV20-1; 10 bases agree with TRBD2. This CDR3 is built from 14 residues. J gave up 5 bases and V 3 bases, and 6 bases lay outside the gene matches. Germline CDR1 reads DFQATT; CDR2 reads SNEGSKA (reference sequence). CDR3 amino acids: CSARGGLATETQYF. In DNA form, the CDR3 reads TGCAGTGCTAGGGGGGGACTAGCGACTGAGACCCAGTACTTC.

J is TRBJ2-3 and V is TRBV12-3 or TRBV12-4; D might be TRBD1 (5 bases). The CDR3 is 14 residues long. Trimming cost V 9 bases and J 0 bases, with 13 bases left between them. Written as DNA, the CDR3 is TGTGCCAGTAAAAGCAGGGCTAGCACAGATACGCAGTATTTT. Its protein is CASKSRASTDTQYF.

This clonotype was recorded a few times. The rearrangement uses TRBV29-1 and TRBJ2-7, with TRBD1 matching 7 bases. The CDR3 is 14 residues long. V lost 4 bases to trimming and J lost 4 bases; unmatched junction nucleotides: 10. Germline-derived CDR1 and CDR2 are SQVTM and ANQGSEA. CDR3 loop: CSVVATGRNYEQYF. The CDR3 nucleotides read TGCAGCGTTGTGGCGACAGGGAGAAATTACGAGCAGTACTTC.

This clonotype was recorded at least ten times. V is TRBV7-9 and J is TRBJ1-1, with unresolved D. This CDR3 comprises 12 residues. Trimming cost V 2 bases and J 5 bases, with 6 bases left between them. The germline gives CDR1 SEHNR, CDR2 FQNEAQ (reference sequence). The CDR3 region has the DNA TGTGCCAGCAGCTTATCGGGGACTGAAGCTTTCTTT. Protein sequence: CASSLSGTEAFF.

This clonotype was observed a few times. The CDR3 region has the DNA TGTGCCAGCAGCTCCGGACTTACTAACTATGGCTACACCTTC. Protein sequence: CASSSGLTNYGYTF. The chain is built from TRBV11-2 and TRBJ1-2, with no clear D. Germline CDR1 is SGHAT and CDR2 is FQNNGV. V lost 4 bases and J 0 bases, leaving 9 bases between the germline ends. The CDR3 spans 14 residues. The full variable domain, its missing parts supplied by reference TRBV11-2 and TRBJ1-2, is EAGVAQSPRYKIIEKRQSVAFWCNPISGHATLYWYQQILGQGPKLLIQFQNNGVVDDSQLPKDRFSAERLKGVDSTLKIQPAKLEDSAVYLCASSSGLTNYGYTFGSGTRLTVV.

This clonotype was counted many times. The chain couples TRBV28 to TRBJ2-3; 9 bases match TRBD2. The CDR3 has 16 amino acids. V was clipped by 8 bases and J by 0 bases; unmatched bases: 9. Germline CDR1 reads MDHEN; CDR2 reads SYDVKM. The CDR3, as DNA: TGTGCCAGCCCCCCCTTAGCGGGAGCTAGCACAGATACGCAGTATTTT. Translated: CASPPLAGASTDTQYF.

This chain uses TRBV11-2 with TRBJ2-5; D remains ambiguous. Germline lookup yields CDR1 SGHAT and CDR2 FQNNGV. The CDR3 has 14 residues. V was cut by 1 base and J by 9 bases, with 15 bases left in between. CDR3: CASSLGVLPTPQYF. The DNA for the CDR3 is TGTGCCAGCAGCTTAGGGGTACTACCCACCCCCCAGTACTTC.

This clonotype was found many times. The chain employs TRBV28 and TRBJ1-1; tentative D call: TRBD1 (5 bases). This CDR3 is 17 amino acids long. The germline V gene has CDR1 MDHEN and CDR2 SYDVKM. V was pared by 7 bases and J by 0 bases, with 21 bases between. The CDR3 DNA sequence: TGTGCCAGCACCCCAGCCCCGGGGGGTAAGATGAACACTGAAGCTTTCTTT. Translated, it gives CASTPAPGGKMNTEAFF.

This clonotype appeared many times. The chain combines TRBV29-1 with TRBJ2-5; TRBD2 matches 7 bases. Per the germline V gene, CDR1 is SQVTM and CDR2 is ANQGSEA. This CDR3 region has 12 residues. CDR3 nucleotide sequence: TGCGGGACGGGACTACTTCAAGAGACCCAGTACTTC. Amino acids: CGTGLLQETQYF.

In its sample, this clonotype ranks as medium-sized (0.01 to 0.1%). The chain employs TRBV20-1 and TRBJ2-7; maybe TRBD1 (6 bases). This CDR3 spans 12 amino acids. Germline V lookup: CDR1 DFQATT, CDR2 SNEGSKA (reference sequence). CDR3 DNA sequence: TGCAGCAGCTCCGGGGACACCCCGAGGCAGTACTTC. Its protein is CSSSGDTPRQYF.

At least ten counts were recorded for this clonotype. The rearrangement links TRBV6-1 to TRBJ2-1; the match to TRBD2 covers 7 bases. The CDR3 has 14 amino acids. Germline CDR1 MNHNS, CDR2 SASEGT. With 8 bases clipped from V and 6 bases from J, the junction kept 10 bases outside the gene matches. The CDR3 nucleotides read TGTGCCAGCGAGGCTAGCGGAAGAGGCAATGAGCAGTTCTTC. Amino acid sequence: CASEASGRGNEQFF.

V is TRBV7-9 and J is TRBJ1-6; 7 bases are a match to TRBD1. Germline V gene sequence: CDR1 SEHNR, CDR2 FQNEAQ (reference sequence). Trimming cost V 6 bases and J 9 bases; bases outside gene matches: 8. CDR3 size: 14 residues. DNA of the CDR3: TGTGCCAGCAGTCTCGACAGGGTTATTTCACCCCTCCACTTT. Its translation is CASSLDRVISPLHF.

The chain joins TRBV27 to TRBJ2-7, with 12 positions matching TRBD2. The V and J ends lost 6 bases and 3 bases, in that order; junction bases with no gene match: 6. The CDR3 runs to 15 residues. CDR1 is MNHEY and CDR2 is SMNVEV in the germline V gene (reference sequence). The CDR3 coding sequence is TGTGCCAGCAGAAAGAGGACTAGCGGGGACTACGAGCAGTACGTC. Its protein product is CASRKRTSGDYEQYV.

This sequence joins TRBV4-1 and TRBJ1-5; 10 bases map to TRBD1. V trimming: 0 bases; J trimming: 6 bases; junction bases outside the gene matches: 8. This CDR3 contains 17 residues. CDR1 and CDR2 from the germline V gene are MGHRA and YSYEKL. The CDR3 DNA follows: TGCGCCAGCAGCCAAGATATTGGGACAGGGGCCTTTCAGCCCCAGCATTTT. Its translation: CASSQDIGTGAFQPQHF.

This clonotype has a count of ten or more. The rearrangement uses TRBV28 and TRBJ1-3, with 7 bases identical to TRBD1. CDR3 size: 13 residues. The V and J ends lost 8 bases and 4 bases, in that order; junction bases with no gene match: 5. The V gene's germline CDR1 is MDHEN and CDR2 SYDVKM. In DNA form, the CDR3 reads TGTGCCAGCGTCCGACAGGGAGGAAACACCATATATTTT. It codes for CASVRQGGNTIYF. The entire variable domain, with the rest obtained from reference TRBV28 and TRBJ1-3, is as follows: DVKVTQSSRYLVKRTGEKVFLECVQDMDHENMFWYRQDPGLGLRLIYFSYDVKMKEKGDIPEGYSVSREKKERFSLILESASTNQTSMYLCASVRQGGNTIYFGEGSWLTVV.

This clonotype has more than one count but fewer than ten. The chain combines TRBV6-1 with TRBJ1-5, with unresolved D. CDR1 MNHNS and CDR2 SASEGT come from the germline V gene. With 7 bases removed from V and 5 bases from J, the gap between germline ends came to 18 bases. The CDR3 covers 15 residues. CDR3 sequence reads: CASIPMEGWDQPQHF. For the CDR3, the DNA is TGTGCCAGCATCCCGATGGAGGGATGGGATCAGCCCCAGCATTTT.

The CDR3 loop is CASSRGTFSYNEQFF. The CDR3 DNA reads as TGTGCCAGCTCCAGGGGCACATTCTCCTACAATGAGCAGTTCTTC. The chain joins TRBV6-4 to TRBJ2-1; D is perhaps TRBD1 (6 bases). This CDR3 is 15 amino acids long. V was clipped by 8 bases and J by 0 bases, with 14 bases between them. Germline V CDR1 and CDR2: MRHNA, SNTAGT.